The clone carrying this TCR beta chain has ten or more counts. This sample is drawn from a study of T cells in Graves' hyperthyroidism and ophthalmopathy. From RNA transcripts, TCR beta CDR3 regions were amplified. The TCR CDR3 was amplified in a first-round RT-PCR using the HTBI primer set. MiXCR, run by TCRdb on the multiplex PCR reads, gives a single entry per CDR3 protein. The sample lists fewer than 350,000 distinct CDR3 sequences; 15% to 20% were seen once. Germline V gives CDR1 SGHAT, CDR2 FQNNGV. There are 17 residues in the CDR3. V gave up 4 bases and J gave up 2 bases; unmatched junction bases: 13.

The chain employs TRBV11-2 and TRBJ2-7; 8 bases align to TRBD2. Sequencing was performed on blood. The TCR was taken from a woman in her thirties or forties with Graves' ophthalmopathy. CDR3 sequence (DNA): TGTGCCAGCAGCTCCCTTGGACTAGCCCGGAGGGCCTACGAGCAGTACTTC. Protein: CASSSLGLARRAYEQYF.